The rows below give T cell receptor beta chains drawn from one sample of a study of identifying expanded T cells in peripheral blood. Sequencing used immunoSEQ multiplex PCR; TCRdb keeps in-frame clones, though not all of them. The data contain about 90,000 clones, around 90% of them seen just once; the ten biggest clones take up approximately 5.2%. The sample taken for sequencing was blood. Every receptor here comes from a person aged 18 to 70 in good health. Each CDR3 is given with its conserved first and last residue. The order of the fields is CDR3 DNA, CDR3 protein, clone size, D gene, J gene, V gene. The D gene is left open where the match is weak. Clone size is given for some rows only: seen once, a few or many times, or a class if the clone is expanded.

cdr3_nt: TGTGCCAGCAGCTACAGGGGGGGCAGCGCGTTCACTGAAGCTTTCTTT
cdr3_aa: CASSYRGGSAFTEAFF
clone_size: .
d_call: TRBD1
j_call: TRBJ1-1
v_call: TRBV6-6

cdr3_nt: TGTGCCAGTAGTATTGTGACAGAAGACTATGGCTACACCTTC
cdr3_aa: CASSIVTEDYGYTF
clone_size: .
d_call: .
j_call: TRBJ1-2
v_call: TRBV19

cdr3_nt: TGTGCCAGCAGTTTAAGGTTTACTAGCGGGAGATCACCCGGGGAGCTGTTTTTT
cdr3_aa: CASSLRFTSGRSPGELFF
clone_size: few
d_call: TRBD2
j_call: TRBJ2-2
v_call: TRBV27

cdr3_nt: TGTGCCAGCAGCTTAGCCCGTTACTACGAGCAGTACTTC
cdr3_aa: CASSLARYYEQYF
clone_size: .
d_call: .
j_call: TRBJ2-7
v_call: TRBV11-3

cdr3_nt: TGTGCCAGCAGCTCGCACGGGGACAGGTTTTATAATTTGCAGTATTTT
cdr3_aa: CASSSHGDRFYNLQYF
clone_size: .
d_call: TRBD1
j_call: TRBJ2-3
v_call: TRBV7-9

cdr3_nt: TGTGCCAGCAGCTTAGGCCCGGGACAGGGTTCCTTTGGCTATGGCTACACCTTC
cdr3_aa: CASSLGPGQGSFGYGYTF
clone_size: .
d_call: TRBD1
j_call: TRBJ1-2
v_call: TRBV13

cdr3_nt: TGTGCCTCAACAGGGGGGACAGGTCAAGAGACCCAGTACTTC
cdr3_aa: CASTGGTGQETQYF
clone_size: once
d_call: TRBD1
j_call: TRBJ2-5
v_call: TRBV30

cdr3_nt: TGCAGCGTTGAAGATGGAGGGGAAGAGACCCAGTACTTC
cdr3_aa: CSVEDGGEETQYF
clone_size: .
d_call: .
j_call: TRBJ2-5
v_call: TRBV29-1

cdr3_nt: TGTGCCAGCACTTGGGCAGTCCAAGAGACCCAGTACTTC
cdr3_aa: CASTWAVQETQYF
clone_size: .
d_call: .
j_call: TRBJ2-5
v_call: TRBV7-2

cdr3_nt: TGTGCCATCAGTGAGCGTCTCTACGAGCAGTACTTC
cdr3_aa: CAISERLYEQYF
clone_size: .
d_call: .
j_call: TRBJ2-7
v_call: TRBV10-3

cdr3_nt: TGTGCCAGCAGTTACTCTAGCGGAAACACCATATATTTT
cdr3_aa: CASSYSSGNTIYF
clone_size: .
d_call: .
j_call: TRBJ1-3
v_call: TRBV6-5

cdr3_nt: TGCGCCAGCAGCTTGGTCGCGGCCGGGGGAGAAAAACTGTTTTTT
cdr3_aa: CASSLVAAGGEKLFF
clone_size: .
d_call: .
j_call: TRBJ1-4
v_call: TRBV5-1

cdr3_nt: TGTGCCAGCAGCTTAGCTCCATTTCGGGGGTACAGCTCTGGAAACACCATATATTTT
cdr3_aa: CASSLAPFRGYSSGNTIYF
clone_size: .
d_call: .
j_call: TRBJ1-3
v_call: TRBV7-8

cdr3_nt: TGTGCCAGCAGCCTCGGCAGGGACACTGAAGCTTTCTTT
cdr3_aa: CASSLGRDTEAFF
clone_size: .
d_call: .
j_call: TRBJ1-1
v_call: TRBV9

cdr3_nt: TGCGCCAGCAGCTCACAGGGGCGGGAAGCTTTCTTT
cdr3_aa: CASSSQGREAFF
clone_size: .
d_call: TRBD1
j_call: TRBJ1-1
v_call: TRBV5-1

cdr3_nt: TGCGCCAGCAGCGAATCTGGCACTAGCGGGGGAGATACGCAGTATTTT
cdr3_aa: CASSESGTSGGDTQYF
clone_size: .
d_call: TRBD2
j_call: TRBJ2-3
v_call: TRBV5-1

cdr3_nt: TGTGCCTGGAGCCGTCTAGGGGGCGGAGAGACCCAGTACTTC
cdr3_aa: CAWSRLGGGETQYF
clone_size: .
d_call: TRBD1
j_call: TRBJ2-5
v_call: TRBV30

cdr3_nt: TGTGCCAGCAGCGCACGGACGGCTTATGGCTACACCTTC
cdr3_aa: CASSARTAYGYTF
clone_size: .
d_call: .
j_call: TRBJ1-2
v_call: TRBV9

cdr3_nt: TGTGCCAGCAGTTACTCAGGGGGCACTGAAGCTTTCTTT
cdr3_aa: CASSYSGGTEAFF
clone_size: .
d_call: .
j_call: TRBJ1-1
v_call: TRBV6-5

cdr3_nt: TGTGCCAGTAGTCCCCGGGCCTATGGCTACACCTTC
cdr3_aa: CASSPRAYGYTF
clone_size: .
d_call: .
j_call: TRBJ1-2
v_call: TRBV19

cdr3_nt: TGTGCCAGCAGCGTAGCCCCACAGGGAGAGACCCAGTACTTC
cdr3_aa: CASSVAPQGETQYF
clone_size: .
d_call: .
j_call: TRBJ2-5
v_call: TRBV9

cdr3_nt: TGCGCCAGCAGCCACCTTGACAGGGAGGGAAACACCATATATTTT
cdr3_aa: CASSHLDREGNTIYF
clone_size: .
d_call: TRBD1
j_call: TRBJ1-3
v_call: TRBV4-3

cdr3_nt: TGTGCCAGCTTGGGCCAGGCCCCTGGCGGGGAGCTGTTTTTT
cdr3_aa: CASLGQAPGGELFF
clone_size: .
d_call: .
j_call: TRBJ2-2
v_call: TRBV6-1

cdr3_nt: TGTGCCAGCTCTTTGCGGGGGGCCACAGATACGCAGTATTTT
cdr3_aa: CASSLRGATDTQYF
clone_size: .
d_call: TRBD2
j_call: TRBJ2-3
v_call: TRBV6-4

cdr3_nt: TGCGCCAGCAGTGAGTCGAATCGCGGAGAAGCTTTCTTT
cdr3_aa: CASSESNRGEAFF
clone_size: .
d_call: .
j_call: TRBJ1-1
v_call: TRBV10-2

cdr3_nt: TGTGCCAGTACCCCCAGGGGGGGATCGAACACCGGGGAGCTGTTTTTT
cdr3_aa: CASTPRGGSNTGELFF
clone_size: .
d_call: .
j_call: TRBJ2-2
v_call: TRBV19